The rows below give T cell receptor beta chains drawn from one sample of a study of OX40 agonist ivuxolimab in advanced cancers. The data were produced by immunoSEQ multiplex PCR, yet TCRdb's version contains in-frame clones alone and is incomplete. In the table there are 14,000 or so clones, about 80% of which are singletons. The specimen was CD4+ or CD8+ T cells sorted from blood, collected in a trial of the OX40 agonist ivuxolimab. Source of these receptors: an adult with an advanced solid tumor such as melanoma, head and neck, liver or kidney cancer. CDR3s include the opening cysteine and the closing phenylalanine or tryptophan. The order of the fields is D gene, J gene, clone size, V gene, CDR3 protein, CDR3 DNA. The D gene is left open where the match is weak. Clone size is stated in some rows and not others, as once, few, many or a class when expanded.

>NA|TRBJ2-7|NA|TRBV7-2
CASSYHGGGRYEQYF
TGTGCCAGCAGCTACCACGGGGGTGGACGTTACGAGCAGTACTTC
>NA|TRBJ1-1|NA|TRBV19
CASSPTNREGNTEAFF
TGTGCCAGTAGTCCGACGAACAGGGAGGGGAACACTGAAGCTTTCTTT
>TRBD1|TRBJ1-5|few|TRBV6-6
CASSYHRDRENQPQHF
TGTGCCAGCAGTTATCACCGGGACAGAGAGAATCAGCCCCAGCATTTT
>NA|TRBJ1-1|NA|TRBV7-6
CASSLGENTEAFF
TGTGCCAGCAGCCTAGGGGAGAACACTGAAGCTTTCTTT
>NA|TRBJ2-7|NA|TRBV20-1
CSARETGEQYF
TGCAGTGCTAGAGAAACAGGGGAGCAGTACTTC
>NA|TRBJ2-3|NA|TRBV7-9
CASSSMRDSSTDTQYF
TGTGCCAGCAGCTCGATGAGGGACTCTAGCACAGATACGCAGTATTTT
>TRBD1|TRBJ2-7|NA|TRBV29-1
CSVEGTGFGSYEQYF
TGCAGCGTTGAAGGGACAGGGTTTGGTTCCTACGAGCAGTACTTC
>TRBD1|TRBJ2-1|NA|TRBV5-1
CASQMDRPYNEQFF
TGCGCCAGCCAAATGGACAGGCCTTACAATGAGCAGTTCTTC
>TRBD1|TRBJ2-1|NA|TRBV27
CASSSGQGGYNEQFF
TGTGCCAGCAGTTCGGGACAGGGAGGATACAATGAGCAGTTCTTC
>NA|TRBJ1-5|NA|TRBV19
CATNPGPGTQPQHF
TGTGCCACCAACCCCGGTCCAGGGACTCAGCCCCAGCATTTT
>NA|TRBJ1-2|NA|TRBV4-3
CASSQMKMDGYTF
TGCGCCAGCAGCCAAATGAAGATGGATGGCTACACCTTC
>TRBD1|TRBJ1-1|many|TRBV28
CASSWPHGQGIRNTEAFF
TGTGCCAGCAGTTGGCCTCACGGACAGGGAATTAGGAACACTGAAGCTTTCTTT
>NA|TRBJ2-7|NA|TRBV4-1
CASSQEFGRGGYEQYF
TGCGCCAGCAGCCAAGAATTCGGCAGGGGAGGATACGAGCAGTACTTC
>NA|TRBJ2-3|few|TRBV19
CASSIWAGSTDTQYF
TGTGCCAGTAGTATCTGGGCGGGAAGTACAGATACGCAGTATTTT
>TRBD1|TRBJ1-2|NA|TRBV7-6
CASSDVTGTGYYGYTF
TGTGCCAGCAGCGACGTTACCGGGACAGGGTACTATGGCTACACCTTC
>TRBD1|TRBJ2-7|NA|TRBV13
CASSSMTGNAYEQYF
TGTGCCAGCAGCTCCATGACAGGGAACGCCTACGAGCAGTACTTC
>NA|TRBJ1-1|NA|TRBV4-2
CASSLTQGTTEAFF
TGTGCCAGCAGCCTGACACAGGGTACAACTGAAGCTTTCTTT
>NA|TRBJ2-1|NA|TRBV7-9
CASSGGPEQFF
TGTGCCAGCAGTGGGGGGCCGGAGCAGTTCTTC
>TRBD2|TRBJ2-7|NA|TRBV30
CAWRGGRAIGYEQYF
TGTGCCTGGAGAGGCGGGAGGGCTATAGGCTACGAGCAGTACTTC
>NA|TRBJ1-4|NA|TRBV2
CASSEQGKREKLFF
TGTGCCAGCAGTGAACAGGGAAAGCGGGAAAAACTGTTTTTT
>TRBD1|TRBJ2-4|NA|TRBV5-5
CASSLIGQGKNIQYF
TGTGCCAGCAGCTTGATCGGACAGGGCAAAAACATTCAGTACTTC
>NA|TRBJ2-7|once|TRBV28
CASSNYEQYF
TGTGCCAGCTCCAACTACGAGCAGTACTTC
>NA|TRBJ1-2|NA|TRBV6-5
CASSVDSAYGYTF
TGTGCCAGCAGCGTAGACAGTGCCTATGGCTACACCTTC
>TRBD1|TRBJ2-1|NA|TRBV11-2
CASSVGTGNEQFF
TGTGCCAGCAGCGTAGGGACAGGGAATGAGCAGTTCTTC
>TRBD2|TRBJ2-7|NA|TRBV6-5
CASSPSGGGYEQYF
TGTGCCAGCAGCCCATCCGGGGGGGGCTACGAGCAGTACTTC
>NA|TRBJ2-2|NA|TRBV2
CASLGTTGELFF
TGTGCCAGTCTCGGGACCACCGGGGAGCTGTTTTTT
>TRBD2|TRBJ2-1|NA|TRBV27
CASSSIAGVGDEQFF
TGTGCCAGCAGTTCCATAGCGGGAGTAGGCGATGAGCAGTTCTTC
>NA|TRBJ2-7|NA|TRBV9
CASSVGLRGDHEQYF
TGTGCCAGCAGCGTAGGGCTACGAGGGGACCACGAGCAGTACTTC
>NA|TRBJ2-5|NA|TRBV11-2
CASLYPRQGQETQYF
TGTGCCAGCCTGTACCCCCGTCAGGGTCAAGAGACCCAGTACTTC
>TRBD2|TRBJ2-2|medium-sized|TRBV27
CASSSLYPGGRDTGELFF
TGTGCCAGCAGCAGTTTATACCCGGGAGGGCGGGACACCGGGGAGCTGTTTTTT
>TRBD1|TRBJ1-1|NA|TRBV2
CASSFGQGRGTEAFF
TGTGCCAGCAGTTTCGGACAGGGCAGGGGCACTGAAGCTTTCTTT
>NA|TRBJ2-6|NA|TRBV9
CASSVDLTVSGANVLTF
TGTGCCAGCAGCGTAGACTTGACAGTCTCTGGGGCCAACGTCCTGACTTTC
>TRBD1|TRBJ1-1|NA|TRBV9
CASSVGTGHTEAFF
TGTGCCAGCAGCGTAGGGACAGGGCACACTGAAGCTTTCTTT
>NA|TRBJ1-2|NA|TRBV4-3
CASSQDSDFGGYYGYTF
TGCGCCAGCAGCCAAGATAGCGACTTTGGGGGTTACTATGGCTACACCTTC
>NA|TRBJ2-7|NA|TRBV4-2
CASSQGGGPSYEQYF
TGTGCCAGCAGCCAAGGTGGGGGGCCCTCCTACGAGCAGTACTTC
>NA|TRBJ2-5|NA|TRBV4-1
CASSQGPSDTQYF
TGCGCCAGCAGCCAGGGACCCTCGGACACCCAGTACTTC
>NA|TRBJ2-7|NA|TRBV7-9
CASSSAQYEQYF
TGTGCCAGCAGCTCAGCCCAGTACGAGCAGTACTTC
>NA|TRBJ2-5|NA|TRBV30
CAWSGDGDQQETQYF
TGTGCCTGGAGTGGGGACGGGGACCAACAAGAGACCCAGTACTTC
>TRBD2|TRBJ2-5|NA|TRBV6-5
CASSPGRGYQETQYF
TGTGCCAGCAGCCCGGGGAGGGGTTACCAAGAGACCCAGTACTTC
>NA|TRBJ2-1|NA|TRBV27
CASSFAPGQPNEQFF
TGTGCCAGCAGTTTTGCTCCAGGACAGCCCAATGAGCAGTTCTTC
>NA|TRBJ1-1|NA|TRBV4-2
CASSPRGANTEAFF
TGTGCCAGCAGCCCAAGGGGAGCGAACACTGAAGCTTTCTTT
>TRBD1|TRBJ1-4|once|TRBV6-4
CASSRLNRGVCEKLFF
TGTGCCAGCAGTCGCCTTAACAGGGGGGTTTGTGAAAAACTGTTTTTT
>NA|TRBJ2-7|NA|TRBV7-9
CASSPLAGRGPSYEQYF
TGTGCCAGCAGCCCCCTAGCGGGCAGGGGGCCCTCCTACGAGCAGTACTTC
>NA|TRBJ2-7|few|TRBV6-7
CASSDTAGAYEQYF
TGTGCCAGCAGTGATACAGCCGGGGCCTACGAGCAGTACTTC
>NA|TRBJ1-1|NA|TRBV19
CASSIGNTEAFF
TGTGCCAGTAGTATTGGTAACACTGAAGCTTTCTTT
>TRBD2|TRBJ2-5|NA|TRBV9
CASSVPGGGSETQYF
TGTGCCAGCAGCGTACCGGGAGGGGGTTCGGAGACCCAGTACTTC
>TRBD2|TRBJ2-5|few|TRBV4-2
CASSQRREGQETQYF
TGTGCCAGCAGCCAACGTCGGGAGGGCCAAGAGACCCAGTACTTC
>NA|TRBJ1-5|NA|TRBV4-2
CASSQENDAGEIQPQHF
TGTGCCAGCAGCCAAGAGAATGACGCAGGGGAGATACAGCCCCAGCATTTT
>TRBD1|TRBJ2-1|many|TRBV18
CASSIGQGVKNEQFF
TGTGCCAGCTCAATTGGACAGGGGGTTAAGAATGAGCAGTTCTTC
>NA|TRBJ1-5|NA|TRBV28
CASSDKGYQPQHF
TGTGCCAGCAGTGACAAAGGGTATCAGCCCCAGCATTTT
>NA|TRBJ1-2|few|TRBV10-1
CASSTTGRKTYGYTF
TGCGCCAGCAGTACAACCGGACGAAAGACCTATGGCTACACCTTC
>TRBD1|TRBJ1-5|NA|TRBV2
CASDRGGNQPQHF
TGTGCCAGCGACAGGGGTGGCAATCAGCCCCAGCATTTT
>NA|TRBJ2-3|NA|TRBV6-4
CASSDSWTSTDTQYF
TGTGCCAGCAGTGACTCCTGGACTAGCACAGATACGCAGTATTTT
>NA|TRBJ2-1|NA|TRBV2
CASSGREDEQFF
TGTGCCAGCAGTGGGAGGGAGGATGAGCAGTTCTTC
>TRBD2|TRBJ2-1|NA|TRBV5-1
CASSLRTSGTYNEQFF
TGCGCCAGCAGTTTAAGAACTAGCGGGACCTACAATGAGCAGTTCTTC
>TRBD1|TRBJ2-7|NA|TRBV7-2
CASSFPGQGLYEQYF
TGTGCCAGCAGTTTTCCGGGACAGGGTCTCTACGAGCAGTACTTC
>NA|TRBJ1-5|NA|TRBV28
CASSLWLRNPNQPQHF
TGTGCCAGCAGTTTATGGCTCCGAAACCCAAATCAGCCCCAGCATTTT
>NA|TRBJ1-5|few|TRBV7-9
CASAPGSNQPQHF
TGTGCCAGCGCTCCGGGCAGCAATCAGCCCCAGCATTTT
>NA|TRBJ2-5|NA|TRBV29-1
CSVEDRGQPYQETQYF
TGCAGCGTTGAAGATAGGGGCCAGCCGTACCAAGAGACCCAGTACTTC
>TRBD1|TRBJ2-1|NA|TRBV5-4
CASSSPGQGYNEQFF
TGTGCCAGCAGCTCACCGGGACAGGGTTACAATGAGCAGTTCTTC